This TCR beta chain was recorded in a study of cytomegalovirus exposure and HLA in healthy donors. Study-level information: A later analysis reported the same platform for the 120 validation repertoires and the approximately 670 first-cohort repertoires.

The assay was immunoSEQ multiplex PCR, and TCRdb's table has in-frame clones only and misses some. This table has a few hundred thousand clones, roughly 86% appearing once. This clone came up once. CDR1 and CDR2 (germline): MGHRA, YSYEKL. This CDR3 region has 13 residues. V was shortened by 0 bases and J by 6 bases, with 8 bases between the two germline ends. V usage is TRBV4-1 and J usage is TRBJ1-2; no definite D call. Source material: PBMCs. The sequence came from a man aged 25 to 40 in good health and CMV-seronegative. CDR3 loop: CASSQDWRHGYTF. The CDR3 DNA follows: TGCGCCAGCAGCCAAGACTGGCGGCATGGCTACACCTTC.